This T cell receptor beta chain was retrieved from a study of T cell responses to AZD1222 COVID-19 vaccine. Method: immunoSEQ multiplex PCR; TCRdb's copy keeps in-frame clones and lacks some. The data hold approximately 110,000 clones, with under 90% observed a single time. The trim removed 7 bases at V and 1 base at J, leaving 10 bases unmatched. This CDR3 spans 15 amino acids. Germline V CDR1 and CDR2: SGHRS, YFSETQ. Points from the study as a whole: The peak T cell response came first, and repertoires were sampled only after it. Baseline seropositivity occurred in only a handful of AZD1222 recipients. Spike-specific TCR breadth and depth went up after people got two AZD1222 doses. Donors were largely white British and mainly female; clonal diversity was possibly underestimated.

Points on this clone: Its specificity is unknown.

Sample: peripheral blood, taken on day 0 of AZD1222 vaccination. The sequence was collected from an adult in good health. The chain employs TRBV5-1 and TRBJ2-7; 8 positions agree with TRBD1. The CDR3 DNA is TGCGCCAGCGGACCGGCAGGGGGCGCGTCCTACGAGCAGTACTTC. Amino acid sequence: CASGPAGGASYEQYF.